Below, 10 T cell receptor beta chains from the same sample are listed, as sequenced in a study of HIV-infected patients and healthy controls. Roughly three months, about 14 weeks, into antiretroviral therapy, follow-up blood was collected. Whole blood was used without fractionation, so all unsorted peripheral T cells were included. 500 ng RNA was reverse transcribed with alpha and beta constant-region primers. Alpha and beta chain libraries were made separately by chain-specific third strand synthesis with multiplexing indices. TCRdb recomputed calls from the 5' RACE reads with MiXCR, one row per CDR3 protein. The table has some 10,000 distinct CDR3 sequences, about 6.5% seen once. The source was blood, collected during antiretroviral therapy. These receptors all stem from an adult with HIV infection. The donor label of this sample is uncertain.

This clonotype has at least ten counts. V gene TRBV5-1 combines with J gene TRBJ2-7; TRBD1 matches 10 bases. Unmatched junction bases numbered 2, after V lost 4 bases and J lost 4 bases. Germline V gene sequence: CDR1 SGHRS, CDR2 YFSETQ. The CDR3 runs 13 residues. The CDR3 region has the DNA TGCGCCAGCAGCCGGGACAGGGGTTACGAGCAGTACTTC. Its translation: CASSRDRGYEQYF.

The table lists this clonotype with a count of one. This rearrangement joins TRBV24-1 to TRBJ1-4; D is ambiguous. Trimming left V 9 bases short and J 0 bases short, with 13 bases between. Germline CDR1 KGHDR, CDR2 SFDVKD. This CDR3 has 15 residues. CDR3 loop: CATSHRTSTNEKLFF. In nucleotides, the CDR3 is TGTGCCACCTCCCATAGGACCTCAACTAATGAAAAACTGTTTTTT.

This clonotype was observed at least ten times. This sequence joins TRBV5-6 and TRBJ2-2, with 8 bases that match TRBD1. This CDR3 contains 16 residues. The germline V gene encodes CDR1 SGHDT and CDR2 YYEEEE. V shed 5 bases and J 2 bases; nucleotides not matched to a gene: 8. The CDR3: CASRSYDRGNTGELFF. In nucleotides, the CDR3 is TGTGCCAGCAGATCATACGACAGGGGAAACACCGGGGAGCTGTTTTTT. Full variable domain (rest looked up from reference TRBV5-6 and TRBJ2-2): DAGVTQSPTHLIKTRGQQVTLRCSPKSGHDTVSWYQQALGQGPQFIFQYYEEEERQRGNFPDRFSGHQFPNYSSELNVNALLLGDSALYLCASRSYDRGNTGELFFGEGSRLTVL.

This clonotype was counted ten times or more. This chain links TRBV7-3 with TRBJ2-3; D may correspond to TRBD1 or TRBD2 (5 bases each). V dropped 4 bases and J dropped 3 bases, with 14 bases sitting between them. The CDR3 consists of 15 residues. Germline values: CDR1 SGHTA, CDR2 FQGTGA. In DNA, the CDR3 is TGTGCCAGCAGCTCCGAGGGACGGCAAACAGATACGCAGTATTTT. Its translation: CASSSEGRQTDTQYF.

This clonotype was counted ten times or more. V is TRBV7-2 and J is TRBJ2-3; 9 nucleotides agree with TRBD1. Germline assignment: CDR1 SGHTA and CDR2 FQGNSA. V shed 4 bases, J shed 0 bases, and the junction held 5 bases outside the gene matches. The CDR3 has 16 residues. This chain's CDR3 is CASSSRQGVSTDTQYF. The CDR3 DNA reads as TGTGCCAGCAGCTCCCGACAGGGGGTGAGCACAGATACGCAGTATTTT.

This clonotype showed up just a few times. The J gene is TRBJ2-5, the V gene TRBV11-3, with D perhaps assigned TRBD1 or TRBD2 (5 bases each). Germline CDR1 is SGHNT and CDR2 is YENEEA. The CDR3 consists of 15 residues. With 6 bases removed from V and 2 bases from J, the gap between germline ends came to 16 bases. CDR3 loop: CASRQPGRTQETQYF. The CDR3 DNA reads TGTGCCAGCAGACAACCGGGACGGACTCAAGAGACCCAGTACTTC.

In its sample, this clonotype was seen many times. This rearrangement joins TRBV2 to TRBJ2-1, with 10 bases matching TRBD1. The CDR3 has 15 amino acids. Germline V lookup: CDR1 SNHLY, CDR2 FYNNEI. V shed 6 bases and J 3 bases; nucleotides not matched to a gene: 5. The CDR3 DNA is TGTGCCAGCAGGGGGGACAGGGGTTACTACAATGAGCAGTTCTTC. Its protein is CASRGDRGYYNEQFF.

Relative to its sample, this clonotype is medium-sized. The chain carries TRBV20-1 and TRBJ1-5; D not certain. The CDR3 loop spans 18 amino acids. Trimming stripped 6 bases from V and 1 base from J, with 25 bases between. The germline gives CDR1 DFQATT, CDR2 SNEGSKA (reference sequence). In DNA, the CDR3 is TGCAGTGCGTTGCTTTACGAAGATCTACTAAAAAGCAATCAGCCCCAGCATTTT. Protein: CSALLYEDLLKSNQPQHF.

In this sample, this clonotype turned up many times. The chain employs TRBV14 and TRBJ1-1, with 10 bases that match TRBD1. The CDR3 runs 17 residues. The V gene's germline CDR1 is SGHDN and CDR2 FVKESK. The V segment lost 3 bases and the J segment 0 bases; nucleotides outside the gene matches: 7. The CDR3 nucleotides read TGTGCCAGCAGCCAGTTTGGGACAGGGGACATGAACACTGAAGCTTTCTTT. It codes for CASSQFGTGDMNTEAFF.

There are many counts of this clonotype. The rearrangement uses TRBV29-1 and TRBJ2-1, with 12 bases fitting TRBD2. With V trimmed by 4 bases and J by 6 bases, 4 bases remained unmatched. Germline loops: CDR1 SQVTM, CDR2 ANQGSEA. CDR3 size: 14 residues. As DNA, the CDR3 is TGCAGCGTTGGACTAGCGGGAGTCGCCAATGAGCAGTTCTTC. Residues: CSVGLAGVANEQFF.